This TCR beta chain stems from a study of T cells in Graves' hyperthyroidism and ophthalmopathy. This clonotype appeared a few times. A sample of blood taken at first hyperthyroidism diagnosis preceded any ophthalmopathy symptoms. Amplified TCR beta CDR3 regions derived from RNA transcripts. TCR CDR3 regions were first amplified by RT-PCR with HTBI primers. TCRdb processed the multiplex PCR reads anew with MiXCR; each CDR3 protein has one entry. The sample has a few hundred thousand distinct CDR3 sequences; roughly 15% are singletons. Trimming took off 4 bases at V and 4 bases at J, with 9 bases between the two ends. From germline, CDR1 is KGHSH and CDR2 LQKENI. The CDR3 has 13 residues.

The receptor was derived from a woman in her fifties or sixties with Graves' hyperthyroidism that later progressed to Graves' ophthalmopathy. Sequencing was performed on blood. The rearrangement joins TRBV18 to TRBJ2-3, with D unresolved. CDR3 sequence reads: CASSRTVSDTQYF. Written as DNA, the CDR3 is TGTGCCAGCTCACGGACGGTTTCAGATACGCAGTATTTT.